The rows below give T cell receptor beta chains drawn from one sample of a study of blood T cell repertoires in COVID-19. Clones were sequenced by immunoSEQ multiplex PCR, and TCRdb holds only the in-frame ones, with some missing. This sample has some 200,000 clones, with about 90% found just once. Sequenced material: PBMCs or T cells enriched from blood (not recorded which). Source of these receptors: a woman aged 25 to 39 who had recovered from COVID-19. CDR3s include the opening cysteine and the closing phenylalanine or tryptophan. The D gene is left open where the match is weak. Only some rows state a clone size, as once, few, many or a class for expanded clones.

V gene: TRBV28; J gene: TRBJ1-1; D gene: -; clone size: few; CDR3 protein: CASSFQNGGWTEAFF; CDR3 DNA: TGTGCCAGCAGTTTCCAAAATGGGGGGTGGACTGAAGCTTTCTTT
V gene: TRBV7-3; J gene: TRBJ1-1; D gene: -; clone size: -; CDR3 protein: CASSFSHMNTEAFF; CDR3 DNA: TGTGCCAGCAGCTTTTCCCACATGAACACTGAAGCTTTCTTT
V gene: TRBV7-9; J gene: TRBJ2-1; D gene: -; clone size: -; CDR3 protein: CASSTRGGDTSEQFF; CDR3 DNA: TGTGCCAGCAGCACCAGGGGAGGGGACACAAGTGAGCAGTTCTTC
V gene: TRBV6-5; J gene: TRBJ1-4; D gene: TRBD1; clone size: -; CDR3 protein: CASSYQGQLNEKLFF; CDR3 DNA: TGTGCCAGCAGTTACCAGGGACAGCTTAATGAAAAACTGTTTTTT
V gene: TRBV2; J gene: TRBJ2-7; D gene: -; clone size: -; CDR3 protein: CASSDRLQQYF; CDR3 DNA: TGTGCCAGCAGTGACAGACTACAGCAGTACTTC
V gene: TRBV18; J gene: TRBJ1-1; D gene: TRBD1; clone size: -; CDR3 protein: CASSPPTGEDTEAFF; CDR3 DNA: TGTGCCAGCTCACCCCCGACAGGGGAGGACACTGAAGCTTTCTTT
V gene: TRBV19; J gene: TRBJ1-1; D gene: -; clone size: -; CDR3 protein: CASSIGGRGGTEAFF; CDR3 DNA: TGTGCCAGTAGTATAGGGGGCAGGGGAGGGACTGAAGCTTTCTTT
V gene: TRBV5-1; J gene: TRBJ1-1; D gene: -; clone size: once; CDR3 protein: CASSLSRNTEAFF; CDR3 DNA: TGCGCCAGCAGCTTGTCCAGGAACACTGAAGCTTTCTTT
V gene: TRBV15; J gene: TRBJ2-2; D gene: -; clone size: -; CDR3 protein: CAPSGGGTGLIGTGELFF; CDR3 DNA: TGTGCCCCCAGCGGGGGGGGGACAGGGTTGATTGGGACCGGGGAGCTGTTTTTT
V gene: TRBV27; J gene: TRBJ2-7; D gene: -; clone size: -; CDR3 protein: CASSFSPKRQLTYEQYF; CDR3 DNA: TGTGCCAGCAGTTTCTCCCCCAAAAGACAGCTAACCTACGAGCAGTACTTC
V gene: TRBV6-5; J gene: TRBJ2-3; D gene: TRBD1; clone size: -; CDR3 protein: CASTSQGNTQYF; CDR3 DNA: TGTGCCAGCACCTCACAGGGGAATACGCAGTATTTT
V gene: TRBV2; J gene: TRBJ1-5; D gene: TRBD1; clone size: -; CDR3 protein: CASRTSGTGVLSNQPQHF; CDR3 DNA: TGTGCCAGCAGAACCTCCGGGACAGGGGTACTAAGCAATCAGCCCCAGCATTTT
V gene: TRBV7-8; J gene: TRBJ1-5; D gene: -; clone size: -; CDR3 protein: CASSLVNVNQPQHF; CDR3 DNA: TGTGCCAGCAGCTTAGTAAATGTAAATCAGCCCCAGCATTTT
V gene: TRBV7-3; J gene: TRBJ1-5; D gene: -; clone size: few; CDR3 protein: CASSRGSNQPQHF; CDR3 DNA: TGTGCCAGCAGTCGGGGGAGCAATCAGCCCCAGCATTTT
V gene: TRBV30; J gene: TRBJ2-1; D gene: TRBD2; clone size: once; CDR3 protein: CAWSLTSGSLNEQFF; CDR3 DNA: TGTGCCTGGAGCTTGACTAGCGGGAGTTTGAATGAGCAGTTCTTC
V gene: TRBV27; J gene: TRBJ1-2; D gene: TRBD1; clone size: once; CDR3 protein: CASSRDRDLGGYTF; CDR3 DNA: TGTGCCAGCAGTCGCGACAGGGATTTGGGTGGCTACACCTTC
V gene: TRBV5-6; J gene: TRBJ1-6; D gene: -; clone size: once; CDR3 protein: CASSLGTVFSPLHF; CDR3 DNA: TGTGCCAGCAGCTTGGGGACAGTATTTTCACCCCTCCACTTT
V gene: TRBV7-3; J gene: TRBJ1-1; D gene: TRBD1; clone size: -; CDR3 protein: CASSPSGTGVIMNTEAFF; CDR3 DNA: TGTGCCAGCAGCCCATCTGGGACAGGGGTAATCATGAACACTGAAGCTTTCTTT
V gene: TRBV10-3; J gene: TRBJ2-3; D gene: -; clone size: -; CDR3 protein: CAISDHGTSTDTQYF; CDR3 DNA: TGTGCCATCAGTGACCACGGGACTAGCACAGATACGCAGTATTTT
V gene: TRBV12-3/TRBV12-4; J gene: TRBJ1-1; D gene: -; clone size: -; CDR3 protein: CASSLTNGEAFF; CDR3 DNA: TGTGCCAGCAGTTTAACCAACGGTGAAGCTTTCTTT
V gene: TRBV2; J gene: TRBJ2-7; D gene: TRBD1; clone size: -; CDR3 protein: CASLNPGQVTYEQYF; CDR3 DNA: TGTGCCAGCCTTAACCCCGGACAGGTAACTTACGAGCAGTACTTC
V gene: TRBV7-9; J gene: TRBJ1-2; D gene: -; clone size: -; CDR3 protein: CASSRGEAGRYGYTF; CDR3 DNA: TGTGCCAGCAGCCGAGGGGAGGCCGGACGCTATGGCTACACCTTC
V gene: TRBV4-3; J gene: TRBJ1-4; D gene: -; clone size: -; CDR3 protein: CASSQEVGQRGEKLFF; CDR3 DNA: TGCGCCAGCAGCCAAGAAGTCGGACAAAGGGGGGAAAAACTGTTTTTT
V gene: TRBV7-9; J gene: TRBJ1-2; D gene: -; clone size: -; CDR3 protein: CASSLGSAYGYTF; CDR3 DNA: TGTGCCAGCAGCTTAGGCAGCGCCTATGGCTACACCTTC
V gene: TRBV7-3; J gene: TRBJ1-6; D gene: TRBD1; clone size: -; CDR3 protein: CASSLTGRSYNSPLHF; CDR3 DNA: TGTGCCAGCAGCTTGACAGGGCGCTCCTATAATTCACCCCTCCACTTT
V gene: TRBV9; J gene: TRBJ1-5; D gene: -; clone size: -; CDR3 protein: CARKSRGNQPQHF; CDR3 DNA: TGTGCCAGAAAAAGCCGGGGCAATCAGCCCCAGCATTTT
V gene: TRBV9; J gene: TRBJ2-5; D gene: TRBD2; clone size: -; CDR3 protein: CASSVGGTSLQTQYF; CDR3 DNA: TGTGCCAGCAGCGTAGGTGGGACTAGTCTCCAGACCCAGTACTTC
V gene: TRBV7-3; J gene: TRBJ2-3; D gene: TRBD1; clone size: -; CDR3 protein: CASSLSGQRSDTQYF; CDR3 DNA: TGTGCCAGCAGCTTATCGGGACAGCGGTCAGATACGCAGTATTTT
V gene: TRBV7-8; J gene: TRBJ1-5; D gene: TRBD1; clone size: -; CDR3 protein: CASSLRGQGYSNQPQHF; CDR3 DNA: TGTGCCAGCAGCTTAAGGGGACAGGGATATAGCAATCAGCCCCAGCATTTT
V gene: TRBV19; J gene: TRBJ2-2; D gene: -; clone size: -; CDR3 protein: CASSGTGSGELFF; CDR3 DNA: TGTGCCAGTAGTGGTACAGGGTCCGGGGAGCTGTTTTTT